Below, one T cell receptor (beta chain) is given with its context. Its antigen is unknown. This sample was included in a study of cytomegalovirus exposure and HLA in healthy donors. Study-level points and caveats: Indistinguishable V segments, including TRBV6-2 and TRBV6-3, were excluded. Cytomegalovirus association was listed for 170 or so TCR beta chains.

Germline V gene data show CDR1 as MDHEN and CDR2 as SYDVKM. The CDR3 loop spans 14 amino acids. V lost 8 bases, J lost 4 bases, and 5 bases stayed unmatched. The PCR had 60 Vbeta and 13 Jbeta primers. TCRdb keeps only in-frame clones here, not all; method: immunoSEQ multiplex PCR. The table has more than 95,000 clones, about 16% seen once; the top ten hold approximately 0.8%. V and J are TRBV28 and TRBJ1-3, with 10 nucleotides matching TRBD1. This sequence was found in a female donor in good health and CMV-seronegative. The sequencing input was PBMCs. The CDR3 DNA reads TGTGCCAGCTTGGACAGGGGGGGCGGAAACACCATATATTTT. Its translation: CASLDRGGGNTIYF.